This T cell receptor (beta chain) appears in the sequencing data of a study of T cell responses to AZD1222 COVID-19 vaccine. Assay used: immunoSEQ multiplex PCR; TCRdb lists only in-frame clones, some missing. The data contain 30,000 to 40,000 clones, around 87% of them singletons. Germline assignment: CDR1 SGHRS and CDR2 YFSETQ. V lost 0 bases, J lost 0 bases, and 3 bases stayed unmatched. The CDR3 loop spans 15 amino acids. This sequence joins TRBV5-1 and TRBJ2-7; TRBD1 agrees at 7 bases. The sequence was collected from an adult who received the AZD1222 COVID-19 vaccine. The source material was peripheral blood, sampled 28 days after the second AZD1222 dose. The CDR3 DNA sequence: TGCGCCAGCAGCTTGGACAGGGGCAACTCCTACGAGCAGTACTTC. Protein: CASSLDRGNSYEQYF.